These 11 T cell receptor beta chains were sequenced from one sample in a study of cytomegalovirus exposure and HLA in healthy donors. The primer mix had 60 Vbeta and 13 Jbeta primers. Method: immunoSEQ multiplex PCR; TCRdb's copy keeps in-frame clones and lacks some. Here the sample spans some 100,000 clones, about 80% being singletons. Sequencing was performed on PBMCs. The receptors were gathered from a woman between 45 and 65 years old in good health and CMV-seropositive.

This clone has more than one count but fewer than ten. The gene calls are TRBV6-6 and TRBJ2-7; 7 nucleotides line up with TRBD2. Trimming at V came to 5 bases and at J to 4 bases, leaving 11 bases not matched to a gene. The CDR3 extends over 15 amino acids. Germline V gene sequence: CDR1 MNHNY, CDR2 SVGAGI (reference sequence). In DNA, the CDR3 is TGTGCCAGCAGTCAGCCGGCGGCGGGAGCTTACGAGCAGTACTTC. The encoded protein is CASSQPAAGAYEQYF.

CDR3 coding DNA: TGTGCCAGCAGTCCTGGACTAGCTAGAGGGGATGAGCAGTTCTTC. Translating it yields CASSPGLARGDEQFF. V gene TRBV6-5 combines with J gene TRBJ2-1; 8 nucleotides line up with TRBD2. V trimming: 5 bases; J trimming: 8 bases; junction bases outside the gene matches: 11. CDR1 and CDR2 from the germline V gene are MNHEY and SVGAGI. The CDR3 consists of 15 residues.

The chain joins TRBV5-4 to TRBJ2-5; weak D call: TRBD2 (7 bases). This CDR3 is built from 13 residues. V gave up 4 bases and J gave up 5 bases, with 12 bases separating them. The germline V gene has CDR1 SGHNT and CDR2 YYREEE (reference sequence). The CDR3 coding sequence is TGTGCCAGCAGCGTTGGGGGGGCTGAGACCCAGTACTTC. Translated: CASSVGGAETQYF.

The gene calls are TRBV12-5 and TRBJ2-1; TRBD2 agrees at 9 bases. The CDR3 runs to 15 residues. V shed 7 bases and J 8 bases; nucleotides not matched to a gene: 12. Germline-derived CDR1 and CDR2 are LGHNT and FRNRAP. In DNA form, the CDR3 reads TGTGCTAGTGCTCCCGGAGGGACTAGCCGGGATGAGCAGTTCTTC. It is translated as CASAPGGTSRDEQFF.

The chain links TRBV7-8 to TRBJ1-1; D unclear. CDR1 SGHVS and CDR2 FQNEAQ come from the germline V gene. The CDR3 has 14 residues. V shed 2 bases and J shed 0 bases, with 7 bases lying between them. CDR3 in DNA: TGTGCCAGCAGCTTATCCGTCCTGAACACTGAAGCTTTCTTT. This translates into CASSLSVLNTEAFF. Based on the CDR3 plus reference TRBV7-8 and TRBJ1-1, the full variable domain is GAGVSQSPRYKVAKRGQDVALRCDPISGHVSLFWYQQALGQGPEFLTYFQNEAQLDKSGLPSDRFFAERPEGSVSTLKIQRTQQEDSAVYLCASSLSVLNTEAFFGQGTRLTVV.

V usage is TRBV4-1 and J usage is TRBJ2-7, with TRBD2 matching over 7 bases. Germline assignment: CDR1 MGHRA and CDR2 YSYEKL. V gave up 2 bases and J gave up 6 bases; unmatched junction bases: 10. The CDR3 loop spans 15 amino acids. CDR3 DNA: TGCGCCAGCAGCCAATCGGGGCTCAGCGGGGCCGAGCAGTACTTC. Translating gives CASSQSGLSGAEQYF.

In this sample, this clone turned up once. V usage is TRBV9 and J usage is TRBJ2-7; D is perhaps TRBD2 (7 bases). V lost 4 bases, J lost 7 bases, and 24 bases lay in between. Germline V gene lookup returns CDR1 SGDLS and CDR2 YYNGEE. This CDR3 has 16 residues. CDR3 amino acids: CASSPRGGGGAGEQYF. CDR3 bases: TGTGCCAGCAGCCCTAGGGGGGGAGGGGGGGCGGGAGAGCAGTACTTC.

The chain combines TRBV9 with TRBJ2-3, with 14 bases identical to TRBD2. This CDR3 is built from 15 residues. V shed 4 bases and J 5 bases; nucleotides not matched to a gene: 3. Germline V CDR1 and CDR2: SGDLS, YYNGEE. The CDR3 loop is CASSWGTSGRDTQYF. CDR3 bases: TGTGCCAGCAGCTGGGGGACTAGCGGGAGAGATACGCAGTATTTT.

The chain links TRBV23-1 to TRBJ1-3; 7 bases are shared with TRBD1. TRBV23-1 counts as an open reading frame of uncertain function. The ends lost 2 bases at V and 0 bases at J; junction bases unmatched: 4. The CDR3 length is 16 residues. CDR3 loop: CASSQPGQSSGNTIYF. In DNA form, the CDR3 reads TGCGCCAGCAGTCAACCGGGACAGAGCTCTGGAAACACCATATATTTT.

This chain links TRBV6-5 with TRBJ2-7, with 9 bases fitting TRBD1. The CDR3 is 12 residues long. Germline trimming cut 9 bases from V and 4 bases from J; bases unmatched to any gene: 4. Germline V gene lookup returns CDR1 MNHEY and CDR2 SVGAGI. The CDR3 here is CASNRGLYEQYF. CDR3 in DNA: TGTGCCAGTAACAGGGGGCTTTACGAGCAGTACTTC.

The gene calls are TRBV5-4 and TRBJ2-1, with a possible D match to TRBD1 (6 bases). The CDR3 is 13 amino acids. V lost 3 bases to trimming and J lost 5 bases, with 9 bases between them. Germline V gives CDR1 SGHNT, CDR2 YYREEE (reference sequence). CDR3 nucleotides: TGTGCCAGCAGCTCACGGACAGACAATGAGCAGTTCTTC. Its translation is CASSSRTDNEQFF.